This T cell receptor (beta chain) originates from a study of blood T cell repertoires in COVID-19. Clones were sequenced by immunoSEQ multiplex PCR, and TCRdb holds only the in-frame ones, with some missing. The sample consists of around 43,000 clones, 80% to 90% of them appearing once. The CDR3 covers 16 residues. With 0 bases clipped from V and 4 bases from J, the junction kept 5 bases outside the gene matches. Germline CDR1 WNHNN, CDR2 SYGVQD (reference sequence). Specimen: peripheral blood. This sequence originates from a woman between 65 and 79 years old with acute or convalescent COVID-19. The chain employs TRBV10-1 and TRBJ2-5; 10 nucleotides align to TRBD2. CDR3 nucleotide sequence: TGCGCCAGCAGTGAGTCGGAGCGGGGGGGCCGAGAGACCCAGTACTTC. Translating gives CASSESERGGRETQYF.